The clone carrying this T cell receptor (beta chain) is a singleton in its sample. Its antigen is still unknown. After autologous stem cell transplantation all patients relapsed, and prior brentuximab vedotin exposure differed between cohorts. CDR3 length equals 15 residues. The V and J ends lost 0 bases and 7 bases respectively, with 10 bases between them. The V gene's germline CDR1 is SGHVS and CDR2 FQNEAQ. This sample is part of a study of PD-1 blockade in classical Hodgkin lymphoma. Overall study: Nivolumab was given intravenously to patients at 3 mg/kg every 2 weeks. General observations from the study: Newly diagnosed patients were reported to start with lower TCR diversity than healthy donors.

Some clones are missing from TCRdb's copy, which holds only in-frame ones; the method was immunoSEQ multiplex PCR. The sample comprises about 11,000 clones, 80% of which are singletons, and 34% rests with the top ten. The sequence was collected from a human donor with classical Hodgkin lymphoma. This chain uses TRBV7-8 with TRBJ1-6; D is possibly TRBD1 (5 bases). Sequences were derived from peripheral blood mononuclear cells (PBMCs), sampled before the second cycle of nivolumab. The CDR3, as DNA: TGTGCCAGCAGCTTAGCAACAGGTCGGAATTCACCCCTCCACTTT. Encoded protein: CASSLATGRNSPLHF.